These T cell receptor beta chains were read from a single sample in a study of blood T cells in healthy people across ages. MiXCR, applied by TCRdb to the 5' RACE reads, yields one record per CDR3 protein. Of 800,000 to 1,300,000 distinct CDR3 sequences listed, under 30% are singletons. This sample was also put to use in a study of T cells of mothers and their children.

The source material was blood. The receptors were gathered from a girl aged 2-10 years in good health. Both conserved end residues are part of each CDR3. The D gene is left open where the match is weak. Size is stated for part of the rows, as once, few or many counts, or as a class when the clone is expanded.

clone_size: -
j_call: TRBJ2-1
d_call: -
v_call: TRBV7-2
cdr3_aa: CASSLAVGNYNEQFF
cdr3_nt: TGTGCCAGCAGCTTAGCTGTCGGAAACTACAATGAGCAGTTCTTC

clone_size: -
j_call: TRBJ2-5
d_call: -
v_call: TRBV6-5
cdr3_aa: CASSYPRGTNQETQYF
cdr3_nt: TGTGCCAGCAGTTACCCTAGGGGAACAAACCAAGAGACCCAGTACTTC

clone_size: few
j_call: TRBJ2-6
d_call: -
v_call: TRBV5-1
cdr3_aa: CASSLDQVSRLREGANVLTF
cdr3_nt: TGCGCCAGCAGCTTGGATCAGGTATCCAGGCTCAGAGAAGGGGCCAACGTCCTGACTTTC

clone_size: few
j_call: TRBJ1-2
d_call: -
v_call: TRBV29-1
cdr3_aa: CSATANYGYTF
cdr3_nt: TGCAGCGCGACAGCGAACTATGGCTACACCTTC

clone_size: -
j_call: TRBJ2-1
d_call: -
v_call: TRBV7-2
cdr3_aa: CASNRGSYNEQFF
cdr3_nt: TGTGCCAGCAATCGTGGCTCCTACAATGAGCAGTTCTTC

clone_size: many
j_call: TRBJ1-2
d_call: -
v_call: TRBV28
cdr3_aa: CASSLGRGYTF
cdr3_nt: TGTGCCAGCAGCCTGGGCCGGGGCTACACCTTC

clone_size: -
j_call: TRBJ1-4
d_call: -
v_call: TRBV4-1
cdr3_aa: CASSQGRFRDLNEKLFF
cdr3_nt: TGCGCCAGCAGCCAGGGCCGATTCAGGGACCTTAATGAAAAACTGTTTTTT

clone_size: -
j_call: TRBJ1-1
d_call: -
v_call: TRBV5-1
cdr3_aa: CASSLGARDINTEAFF
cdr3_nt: TGCGCCAGCAGCTTGGGGGCCCGGGACATTAACACTGAAGCTTTCTTT

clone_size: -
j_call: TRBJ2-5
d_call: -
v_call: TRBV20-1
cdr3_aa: CSANGGQETQYF
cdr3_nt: TGCAGTGCTAACGGGGGTCAAGAGACCCAGTACTTC

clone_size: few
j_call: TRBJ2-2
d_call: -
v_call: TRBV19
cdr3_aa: CAARKTGIAFSTGELFF
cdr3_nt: TGTGCCGCCAGGAAAACAGGGATCGCTTTCAGTACCGGGGAGCTGTTTTTT

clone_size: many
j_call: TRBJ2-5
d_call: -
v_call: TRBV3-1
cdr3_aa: CASSQAESGPQYF
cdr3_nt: TGTGCCAGCAGCCAAGCCGAGTCGGGTCCCCAGTACTTC

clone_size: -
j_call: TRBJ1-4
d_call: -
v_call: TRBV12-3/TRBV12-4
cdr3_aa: CASSPLGVGEKLFF
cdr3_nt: TGTGCCAGCAGTCCGCTAGGGGTTGGGGAAAAACTGTTTTTT

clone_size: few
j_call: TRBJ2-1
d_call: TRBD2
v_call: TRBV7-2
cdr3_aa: CASSLASGSPYEQFF
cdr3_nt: TGTGCCAGCAGCTTAGCTAGCGGGAGCCCCTATGAGCAGTTCTTC

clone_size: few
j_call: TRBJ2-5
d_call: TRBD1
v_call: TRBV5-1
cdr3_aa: CASSYDGTGETQYF
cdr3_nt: TGCGCCAGCAGCTACGACGGGACAGGGGAGACCCAGTACTTC

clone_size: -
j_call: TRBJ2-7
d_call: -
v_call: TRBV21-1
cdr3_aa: CASSLRTTPYEQYF
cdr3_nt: TGTGCCAGCAGCCTACGGACGACCCCCTACGAGCAGTACTTC

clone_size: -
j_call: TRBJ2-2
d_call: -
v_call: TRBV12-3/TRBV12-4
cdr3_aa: CTSTPVRNTGELFF
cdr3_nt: TGTACCAGCACTCCGGTTCGGAACACCGGGGAGCTGTTTTTT

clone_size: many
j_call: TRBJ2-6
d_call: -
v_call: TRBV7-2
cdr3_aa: CASSLASGANVLTF
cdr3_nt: TGCGCCAGCAGCCTGGCTTCTGGGGCCAACGTCCTGACTTTC

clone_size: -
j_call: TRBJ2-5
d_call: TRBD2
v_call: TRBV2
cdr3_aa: CASSGLAGGGQYF
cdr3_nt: TGTGCCAGCAGTGGACTAGCGGGAGGGGGCCAGTACTTC

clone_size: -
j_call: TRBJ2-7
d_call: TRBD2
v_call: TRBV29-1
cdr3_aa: CSGTSGRGSYEQYF
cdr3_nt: TGCAGCGGTACTAGCGGGAGGGGTTCCTACGAGCAGTACTTC